A few counts support the clone carrying this TCR beta chain. Its antigen is currently unknown. Germline and junction disagree at one end, which may indicate a read error. CDR1 and CDR2 from the germline V gene are SQVTM and ANQGSEA. This CDR3 is built from 14 residues. This entry is derived from a study of CD8+ T cells in alopecia areata. Study summary: Among treated patients, severity was scored by affected scalp area percentage.

Study outcomes and limitations: Clonality exceeded that of normal scalp in lesional scalp, most notably in alopecia totalis/universalis. Scalp and blood retained many expanded lesional clones during tofacitinib. Tofacitinib produced a significant decrease in scalp clonality and in expanded CD8+ clones among the top 100.

The sample's treatment: oral pan-JAK inhibitor, 5-10 mg twice daily. The sequencing template was cDNA reverse transcribed from extracted RNA. The protocol was immunoSEQ multiplex PCR, while the TCRdb copy is restricted to in-frame clones and leaves out a portion. The sample lists approximately 180,000 clones; 53% were seen once. The material sequenced was CD8+ T cells sorted from blood, taken at week 24, from a patient treated with tofacitinib. The TCR comes from a human donor with alopecia areata. The rearrangement joins TRBV29-1 to TRBJ2-5; the match to TRBD2 covers 9 bases. The CDR3 loop reads CSVEVAGEQETQYF. CDR3 nucleotides: TGCAGCGTCGAAGTAGCGGGGGAACAAGAGACCCAGTACTTC.